The 19 T cell receptor beta chains below come from one sample, sequenced in a study of T-cell memory formation after mild COVID-19. TCRdb reprocessed the 5' RACE reads with MiXCR, giving one entry per CDR3 protein. This table holds roughly 480,000 distinct CDR3 sequences, roughly 25% found once. The sequencing sample was made of PBMCs or a T cell subset sorted from them (not recorded which). The receptors were sampled from an adult woman who had mild COVID-19 (a few samples of this study predate the infection). Cell type and time point are not known.

The rearrangement joins TRBV12-3 or TRBV12-4 to TRBJ1-1, with D tentatively TRBD1 (6 bases). This CDR3 region has 14 residues. V lost 5 bases to trimming and J lost 4 bases, with 14 bases between them. The CDR3 DNA reads as TGTGCCAGCAGTAGAACAGGGATGGGCACTGAAGCTTTCTTT. It translates to CASSRTGMGTEAFF.

The J gene is TRBJ2-3, the V gene TRBV15; either TRBD1 or TRBD2 may supply D (5 bases each). V was cut by 6 bases and J by 3 bases, with 10 bases left in between. Germline V gives CDR1 LNHNV, CDR2 YYDKDF (reference sequence). There are 13 residues in the CDR3. CDR3 residues: CATSDGATDTQYF. CDR3 bases: TGTGCCACCAGTGACGGGGCTACAGATACGCAGTATTTT.

The chain uses TRBV5-1 and TRBJ2-7; TRBD1 matches 10 bases. Losses at the gene ends were 3 bases for V and 2 bases for J; bases not matched to a gene: 8. Germline loops: CDR1 SGHRS, CDR2 YFSETQ. CDR3 length equals 16 residues. CDR3 sequence (DNA): TGCGCCAGCAGCTCGAGCCTCGACAGGGGGCCCTACGAGCAGTACTTC. Its protein is CASSSSLDRGPYEQYF.

V and J are TRBV6-1 and TRBJ1-2, with 8 bases aligning to TRBD1. The CDR3 length is 13 residues. The germline CDR1 and CDR2 sequences are MNHNS and SASEGT. J was trimmed by 4 bases and V by 5 bases; bases with no gene match: 3. The CDR3 DNA reads as TGTGCCAGCAGTCGGGACAGGAGCTATGGCTACACCTTC. Its translation is CASSRDRSYGYTF.

This clonotype occurred a few times. The chain joins TRBV10-3 to TRBJ1-1; 8 nucleotides agree with TRBD1. Germline CDR1 and CDR2: ENHRY and SYGVKD. The CDR3 sequence is 15 residues long. V lost 3 bases, J lost 1 base, and 4 bases stayed unmatched. The CDR3 DNA sequence: TGTGCCATCAGTGATTCAGGGGGCCCGAACACTGAAGCTTTCTTT. It specifies CAISDSGGPNTEAFF.

This chain connects TRBV27 to TRBJ2-7; D call uncertain. Trimming pared 7 bases from V and 3 bases from J, leaving 7 bases between. The CDR3 runs to 11 residues. Looked up from germline, CDR1 is MNHEY and CDR2 is SMNVEV (reference sequence). This CDR3 is CASMGSYEQYF. For the CDR3, the DNA is TGTGCCAGCATGGGCAGCTACGAGCAGTACTTC.

The chain uses TRBV6-5 and TRBJ1-5; a weak D match, TRBD1 (5 bases). The CDR3 spans 15 residues. The germline CDR1 and CDR2 sequences are MNHEY and SVGAGI. The germline V and J ends were trimmed by 2 bases and 3 bases, with 11 bases remaining between them. In nucleotides, the CDR3 is TGTGCCAGCAGTTACGGGGGAAATAACAATCAGCCCCAGCATTTT. Its translation: CASSYGGNNNQPQHF.

By sample fraction, this clonotype is medium-sized. A much larger clonotype is one base distant, so this may be a read error. The genes are TRBV12-3 or TRBV12-4 and TRBJ2-5, with a weak D call TRBD1 (6 bases). Deletions cut 6 bases from V and 3 bases from J, with 23 bases between. CDR3 size: 17 residues. CDR3 coding DNA: TGTGCCAGCAGCCTACTGGGGGCCCGGGACGGCAAAGAGACCCAGTACTTC. It specifies CASSLLGARDGKETQYF.

V is TRBV25-1 and J is TRBJ2-7, with D perhaps matching TRBD2 (5 bases). The ends were cut back, 10 bases at V and 3 bases at J, with 10 bases in the middle. In germline, CDR1 is MGHDK, CDR2 SYGVNS. The CDR3 extends over 11 amino acids. The CDR3 DNA reads as TGTGCCACCGAGGGCGGCTACGAGCAGTACTTC. Its protein is CATEGGYEQYF.

This clonotype was picked up a small number of times. The gene calls are TRBV7-9 and TRBJ2-3; 10 bases are shared with TRBD2. Germline CDR1 reads SEHNR; CDR2 reads FQNEAQ (reference sequence). The CDR3 is 20 amino acids. Unmatched junction bases numbered 15, after V lost 1 base and J lost 2 bases. The CDR3 DNA reads as TGTGCCAGCAGCTTAGTCGGGGGACTTGGACTAGCGGAGACCACAGATACGCAGTATTTT. This codes for CASSLVGGLGLAETTDTQYF.

V and J are TRBV5-6 and TRBJ1-1; no clear D gene. The CDR3 is 13 amino acids. Trimming took off 2 bases at V and 0 bases at J, with 5 bases between the two ends. Germline V CDR1 and CDR2: SGHDT, YYEEEE. The CDR3 bases are TGTGCCAGCAGCTTTCCTCTGAACACTGAAGCTTTCTTT. This gives the protein CASSFPLNTEAFF.

The rearrangement joins TRBV5-4 to TRBJ2-7; 7 positions agree with TRBD2. Germline V gene data show CDR1 as SGHNT and CDR2 as YYREEE (reference sequence). Trimming took 1 base from V and 8 from J; bases not matched to a gene: 9. CDR3 length: 14 residues. This CDR3 is CASSLPGLQDQQYF. The CDR3 DNA reads as TGTGCCAGCAGCTTGCCGGGACTACAAGACCAGCAGTACTTC.

The chain couples TRBV20-1 to TRBJ1-3; D unresolved. Germline CDR1 is DFQATT and CDR2 is SNEGSKA (reference sequence). Trimming took 1 base from V and 0 from J, leaving 13 bases between them. This CDR3 has 16 residues. The CDR3 DNA reads as TGCAGTGCTAGAGGCCGGGCGGTGGTCTCTGGAAACACCATATATTTT. This encodes CSARGRAVVSGNTIYF.

This clonotype showed up many times. The chain joins TRBV4-3 to TRBJ2-7, with D uncertain. The germline CDR1 and CDR2 sequences are LGHNA and YSLEER. The ends were cut back, 3 bases at V and 5 bases at J, with 17 bases in the middle. CDR3 length equals 15 residues. CDR3 in amino acids: CASSQLVGPLHEQYF. The CDR3, as DNA: TGCGCCAGCAGCCAGCTCGTAGGGCCACTCCACGAGCAGTACTTC.

The rearrangement joins TRBV4-1 to TRBJ2-7; D is undetermined. CDR3 size: 15 residues. CDR1 and CDR2 from the germline V gene are MGHRA and YSYEKL. The ends were cut back, 1 base at V and 3 bases at J, with 13 bases in the middle. As DNA, the CDR3 is TGCGCCAGCAGCCAAGTCCCCCTTATCGGCTACGAGCAGTACTTC. This translates into CASSQVPLIGYEQYF.

The chain joins TRBV7-6 to TRBJ1-2; D is possibly TRBD1 (5 bases). The length of the CDR3 is 15 residues. The ends were cut back, 5 bases at V and 5 bases at J, with 18 bases in the middle. Looked up from germline, CDR1 is SGHVS and CDR2 is FNYEAQ. The CDR3 protein is CASSTGGTGRYGYTF. In DNA form, the CDR3 reads TGTGCCAGCAGCACAGGCGGCACAGGCCGATATGGCTACACCTTC.

This clonotype was counted between two and nine times. The chain joins TRBV20-1 to TRBJ1-1; TRBD1 matches 7 bases. The CDR3 is 14 residues long. V lost 0 bases and J lost 7; bases outside the gene matches: 8. Germline assignment: CDR1 DFQATT and CDR2 SNEGSKA (reference sequence). In nucleotides, the CDR3 is TGCAGTGCTAGAGATCGAGGGGGCGCGTATGAAGCTTTCTTT. This sequence encodes CSARDRGGAYEAFF.

This chain links TRBV5-5 with TRBJ2-5; D is undetermined. Germline V gene lookup returns CDR1 SGHKS and CDR2 YYEKEE (reference sequence). The CDR3 contains 14 residues. Trimming shortened V by 4 bases and J by 2 bases, and 12 bases separated the two germline ends. The CDR3 sequence: CASSLGPFQETQYF. The DNA of the CDR3 is TGTGCCAGCAGCCTGGGTCCCTTTCAAGAGACCCAGTACTTC.

The chain couples TRBV30 to TRBJ2-2, with D perhaps matching TRBD1 (5 bases). Germline-derived CDR1 and CDR2 are GTSNPN and SVGIG (reference sequence). The germline V and J ends were trimmed by 3 bases and 5 bases, with 16 bases remaining between them. This CDR3 region has 15 residues. CDR3 bases: TGTGCCTGGAGCACCGGCCAGGGTTGGACCGGGGAGCTGTTTTTT. Protein sequence: CAWSTGQGWTGELFF.